Below are 30 T cell receptor beta chains sequenced from a single sample in a study of blood T cell repertoires in COVID-19. Some clones are missing from TCRdb's copy, which holds only in-frame ones; the method was immunoSEQ multiplex PCR. Here the sample spans 170,000 or so clones, just under 90% being singletons. Sequenced: peripheral blood. The receptor set was obtained from a woman younger than 35 who had recovered from COVID-19.

The genes are TRBV27 and TRBJ2-1, with TRBD2 matching 8 bases. Germline lookup yields CDR1 MNHEY and CDR2 SMNVEV (reference sequence). There are 16 residues in the CDR3. V trimming: 6 bases; J trimming: 9 bases; junction bases outside the gene matches: 16. CDR3 in DNA: TGTGCCAGCAGGGTAGATACTAGCGGCGCTCTGGGTGAGCAGTTCTTC. This codes for CASRVDTSGALGEQFF.

V is TRBV29-1 and J is TRBJ2-1, with 10 bases identical to TRBD2. CDR1 and CDR2 (germline): SQVTM, ANQGSEA. J gave up 9 bases and V 4 bases, and 12 bases lay outside the gene matches. The CDR3 length is 15 residues. The CDR3 DNA reads as TGCAGCGTTGCAGGGACTAGCGTCACGAGAGCTGAGCAGTTCTTC. Translating gives CSVAGTSVTRAEQFF.

In DNA form, the CDR3 reads TGCGCCAGCAGCTCCGCCAGCTCTGGAAACACCATATATTTT. Translation gives CASSSASSGNTIYF. This chain links TRBV5-1 with TRBJ1-3; D unresolved. V shed 3 bases and J shed 0 bases, with 7 bases lying between them. The CDR3 sequence is 14 residues long. Germline V gives CDR1 SGHRS, CDR2 YFSETQ. The complete variable domain, with remaining parts taken from reference TRBV5-1 and TRBJ1-3, reads KAGVTQTPRYLIKTRGQQVTLSCSPISGHRSVSWYQQTPGQGLQFLFEYFSETQRNKGNFPGRFSGRQFSNSRSEMNVSTLELGDSALYLCASSSASSGNTIYFGEGSWLTVV.

V usage is TRBV7-2 and J usage is TRBJ1-2; D might be TRBD1 (5 bases). Trimming removed 1 base from V and 5 bases from J, with 20 bases in between. CDR1 is SGHTA and CDR2 is FQGNSA in the germline V gene. CDR3 length equals 17 residues. CDR3 sequence reads: CASSLGGTPGRSYGYTF. The CDR3 DNA follows: TGTGCCAGCAGCTTAGGGGGGACTCCGGGACGGAGTTATGGCTACACCTTC.

This clone was recorded only once. The chain is built from TRBV2 and TRBJ2-7, with 13 nucleotides matching TRBD2. The V gene end was trimmed by 8 bases and the J gene end by 6 bases; junction bases not matched to a gene: 16. Germline V gene data show CDR1 as SNHLY and CDR2 as FYNNEI. This CDR3 region has 17 residues. The CDR3, as DNA: TGTGCCAGCGCCCATGAGGGACTAGCGGGACTTCACTCCGAGCAGTACGTC. Translation: CASAHEGLAGLHSEQYV.

The J gene is TRBJ2-1, the V gene TRBV6-4; the D gene is possibly TRBD2 (6 bases). The V gene lost 0 bases and the J gene lost 7 bases, with 16 bases spanning the gap. Germline loops: CDR1 MRHNA, CDR2 SNTAGT. This CDR3 comprises 16 residues. The DNA of the CDR3 is TGTGCCAGCAGTGACTCGTGGAGGGGCCTAAGTAATGAGCAGTTCTTC. Protein product: CASSDSWRGLSNEQFF.

The V gene is TRBV11-3, the J gene TRBJ2-6, with 7 bases fitting TRBD1. With 5 bases clipped from V and 4 bases from J, the junction kept 5 bases outside the gene matches. The V gene's germline CDR1 is SGHNT and CDR2 YENEEA. This CDR3 comprises 15 residues. This CDR3 is CASSPRTGGANVLTF. The CDR3 nucleotides are TGTGCCAGCAGCCCGAGGACAGGCGGGGCCAACGTCCTGACTTTC.

About this clone itself: The sample holds other DNA sequences that translate to the same CDR3. The chain couples TRBV24-1 to TRBJ2-1; 8 nucleotides align to TRBD1. This CDR3 region has 13 residues. CDR1 and CDR2 from the germline V gene are KGHDR and SFDVKD. Trimming took 9 bases from V and 3 from J; bases not matched to a gene: 3. CDR3 protein: CATSGTGYNEQFF. The CDR3, as DNA: TGTGCCACCTCCGGGACAGGCTACAATGAGCAGTTCTTC.

The count of this clone is one. The chain joins TRBV3-1 (or the pseudogene TRBV3-2) to TRBJ2-1; D is possibly TRBD1 (6 bases). V lost 8 bases to trimming and J lost 10 bases, with 21 bases between them. The germline gives CDR1 LGHDT, CDR2 YNNKEL (reference sequence). The CDR3 totals 14 residues. Here the CDR3 reads CASARDKGSREQFF. For the CDR3, the DNA is TGTGCCAGCGCCCGGGACAAAGGCTCACGGGAGCAGTTCTTC.

J is TRBJ1-5 and V is TRBV6-5; D is unclear. Trimming cost V 5 bases and J 7 bases, with 9 bases left between them. Germline CDR1 reads MNHEY; CDR2 reads SVGAGI. The CDR3 has 12 residues. The CDR3 coding sequence is TGTGCCAGCAGTCCCCGCGGACAGCCCCAGCATTTT. It yields the protein CASSPRGQPQHF.

CDR3 loop: CASSYQGADSYEQYF. The DNA for the CDR3 is TGTGCCAGTAGTTACCAGGGGGCTGACTCCTACGAGCAGTACTTC. The chain joins TRBV19 to TRBJ2-7; 8 nucleotides match TRBD1. V shed 5 bases and J 0 bases; nucleotides not matched to a gene: 6. There are 15 residues in the CDR3. The germline V gene encodes CDR1 LNHDA and CDR2 SQIVND (reference sequence).

This clone was detected ten times or more. The V and J genes are TRBV9 and TRBJ2-2; TRBD2 is a possible D gene (5 bases). From germline, CDR1 is SGDLS and CDR2 YYNGEE. The V and J ends lost 4 bases and 5 bases respectively, with 9 bases between them. The CDR3 extends over 13 amino acids. The CDR3 region is CASSRSGTGELFF. CDR3 sequence (DNA): TGTGCCAGCAGCCGTTCGGGGACCGGGGAGCTGTTTTTT.

The chain is built from TRBV7-9 and TRBJ2-5, with TRBD2 as a possible D gene (5 bases). Trimming cost V 2 bases and J 4 bases, with 14 bases left between them. CDR1 is SEHNR, CDR2 FQNEAQ, per germline (reference sequence). The CDR3 covers 15 residues. The CDR3 DNA sequence: TGTGCCAGCAGCTTAAGTTCTAGCTCAATAGAGACCCAGTACTTC. Translation: CASSLSSSSIETQYF.

This chain connects TRBV19 to TRBJ2-2, with 11 bases aligning to TRBD2. Germline V gives CDR1 LNHDA, CDR2 SQIVND (reference sequence). J was trimmed by 0 bases and V by 4 bases; bases with no gene match: 10. The CDR3 runs to 19 residues. The CDR3 region is CASSRPRLAGITNTGELFF. Written as DNA, the CDR3 is TGTGCCAGTAGTAGGCCCAGACTAGCGGGGATAACGAACACCGGGGAGCTGTTTTTT.

The gene calls are TRBV29-1 and TRBJ2-5; 13 bases are shared with TRBD2. CDR1 and CDR2 (germline): SQVTM, ANQGSEA. V gave up 4 bases and J gave up 4 bases; unmatched junction bases: 6. This CDR3 region has 15 residues. CDR3 in DNA: TGCAGCGTTGCTCGGACTAGCGGGGGCCCAGAGACCCAGTACTTC. Amino acid sequence: CSVARTSGGPETQYF.

The chain employs TRBV10-3 and TRBJ2-4; 9 positions match TRBD2. V lost 0 bases, J lost 8 bases, and 5 bases stayed unmatched. This CDR3 is 15 amino acids long. The germline V gene encodes CDR1 ENHRY and CDR2 SYGVKD. CDR3 region: CAISESRTSDYIQYF. The DNA for the CDR3 is TGTGCCATCAGTGAGTCGAGGACTAGCGATTACATTCAGTACTTC.

This chain connects TRBV24-1 to TRBJ2-3; 10 bases agree with TRBD1. After removal of 3 bases from V and 2 bases from J, the junction contained 7 bases not matched to a gene. Germline V gene data show CDR1 as KGHDR and CDR2 as SFDVKD. This CDR3 comprises 17 residues. The CDR3 region is CATSDRQGAYNTDTQYF. CDR3 sequence (DNA): TGTGCCACCAGTGATCGACAGGGGGCCTATAACACAGATACGCAGTATTTT.

This clone was detected once. CDR3 sequence: CASFWTGSNYGYTF. The CDR3 coding sequence is TGTGCCAGTTTCTGGACAGGCTCTAACTATGGCTACACCTTC. The chain employs TRBV18 and TRBJ1-2; 7 nucleotides match TRBD1. The CDR3 length is 14 residues. Germline V CDR1 and CDR2: KGHSH, LQKENI. The V segment lost 9 bases and the J segment 0 bases; nucleotides outside the gene matches: 7.

The rearrangement uses TRBV19 and TRBJ1-1, with no clear D. Germline-derived CDR1 and CDR2 are LNHDA and SQIVND (reference sequence). The CDR3 has 14 residues. V was clipped by 0 bases and J by 1 base, with 6 bases between them. This CDR3 is CASSIDGSNTEAFF. The CDR3 region has the DNA TGTGCCAGTAGTATAGATGGCTCGAACACTGAAGCTTTCTTT.

In its sample, this clone was seen a few times. V gene TRBV18 combines with J gene TRBJ1-1; 7 bases map to TRBD1. The CDR3 is made up of 15 amino acids. The V and J ends lost 3 bases and 4 bases, in that order; junction bases with no gene match: 8. Per the germline V gene, CDR1 is KGHSH and CDR2 is LQKENI. The CDR3 loop is CASSPSTGLATEAFF. The CDR3 DNA reads TGTGCCAGCTCACCGTCGACAGGGTTAGCCACTGAAGCTTTCTTT.

J is TRBJ1-2 and V is TRBV19; the match to TRBD1 covers 8 bases. The V and J ends lost 9 bases and 6 bases, in that order; junction bases with no gene match: 6. The CDR3 runs 12 residues. Germline-derived CDR1 and CDR2 are LNHDA and SQIVND (reference sequence). The chain's CDR3 is CASGTGVDGYTF. Written as DNA, the CDR3 is TGTGCCAGCGGGACAGGCGTAGATGGCTACACCTTC.

V and J are TRBV5-1 and TRBJ1-4; D remains ambiguous. V was shortened by 0 bases and J by 0 bases, with 6 bases between the two germline ends. The CDR3 sequence is 15 residues long. In germline, CDR1 is SGHRS, CDR2 YFSETQ. The CDR3 sequence is CASSLDSATNEKLFF. The CDR3 nucleotides read TGCGCCAGCAGCTTGGACAGTGCAACTAATGAAAAACTGTTTTTT.

The chain employs TRBV5-5 and TRBJ1-2, with a weak D call TRBD1 (5 bases). The CDR3 is 15 residues long. V shed 6 bases and J shed 0 bases, with 15 bases lying between them. Per germline, CDR1 SGHKS and CDR2 YYEKEE (reference sequence). CDR3 sequence reads: CASTRRGEANYGYTF. CDR3 nucleotides: TGTGCCAGCACCCGGAGGGGCGAAGCTAACTATGGCTACACCTTC.

The rearrangement links TRBV9 to TRBJ2-1; TRBD1 might be the D (6 bases). Germline values: CDR1 SGDLS, CDR2 YYNGEE. The CDR3 consists of 14 residues. V was pared by 0 bases and J by 2 bases, with 6 bases between. DNA of the CDR3: TGTGCCAGCAGCGTAGGGGGGCCCTACAATGAGCAGTTCTTC. Protein sequence: CASSVGGPYNEQFF.

This clone has a handful of counts. The chain carries TRBV5-6 and TRBJ1-2; 7 bases align to TRBD1. The CDR3 extends over 15 amino acids. Germline-derived CDR1 and CDR2 are SGHDT and YYEEEE. J lost 2 bases, V lost 4 bases, and 8 bases had no gene match. For the CDR3, the DNA is TGTGCCAGCAGCCATTGGGACAGCAAGAACTATGGCTACACCTTC. The encoded protein is CASSHWDSKNYGYTF.

CDR3 sequence (DNA): TGTGCCAGCACCCAGGACAGGGGCGGTGAAGCTTTCTTT. This encodes CASTQDRGGEAFF. This chain joins TRBV5-6 and TRBJ1-1; 9 nucleotides line up with TRBD1. There are 13 residues in the CDR3. CDR1 is SGHDT and CDR2 is YYEEEE in the germline V gene. V gave up 6 bases and J gave up 7 bases; unmatched junction bases: 7.

This chain uses TRBV6-4 with TRBJ2-2; 8 nucleotides line up with TRBD2. Germline CDR1 MRHNA, CDR2 SNTAGT. V shed 6 bases, J shed 7 bases, and the junction held 7 bases outside the gene matches. This CDR3 has 14 residues. CDR3 protein: CASRRAGEGGELFF. In DNA, the CDR3 is TGTGCCAGCAGGCGAGCGGGGGAAGGCGGGGAGCTGTTTTTT.

The chain is built from TRBV7-2 and TRBJ2-1; TRBD2 aligns across 7 bases. Germline V CDR1 and CDR2: SGHTA, FQGNSA. This CDR3 spans 15 amino acids. The V gene end was trimmed by 5 bases and the J gene end by 4 bases; junction bases not matched to a gene: 8. Here the CDR3 reads CASSPRAGVYNEQFF. The CDR3 nucleotides are TGTGCCAGCAGCCCTAGGGCGGGAGTTTACAATGAGCAGTTCTTC.

The chain has TRBV4-3 and TRBJ2-5; D uncertain. Germline CDR1 is LGHNA and CDR2 is YSLEER. The CDR3 contains 14 residues. V shed 0 bases and J shed 5 bases, with 10 bases lying between them. CDR3 protein: CASSQDVVGETQYF. The CDR3 bases are TGCGCCAGCAGCCAAGATGTGGTTGGCGAGACCCAGTACTTC.

V gene TRBV6-2 or TRBV6-3 combines with J gene TRBJ1-5; D ambiguous. The CDR3 totals 14 residues. Germline lookup yields CDR1 MNHEY and CDR2 SVGEGT. Trimming left V 6 bases short and J 8 bases short, with 17 bases between. The CDR3, as DNA: TGTGCCAGCAGCCCCGACGGGAGTCGCGAGCCCCAGCATTTT. Protein: CASSPDGSREPQHF.